A single sample gave rise to the 10 T cell receptor beta chains below, sequenced in a study of blood T cells in healthy people across ages. A second PCR of about 6 to 12 cycles used a sample-barcoded 5' primer and a J-beta primer mix. TCRdb re-called the 5' RACE reads with MiXCR, one entry per CDR3 protein. This table holds about 830,000 distinct CDR3 sequences, around 62% found once. Material for sequencing was blood. The receptors originated from a man in his thirties or forties in good health.

This sequence joins TRBV15 and TRBJ2-4, with a weak D call TRBD2 (6 bases). The J call is doubtful: the DNA matches TRBJ2-7 better. Germline loops: CDR1 LNHNV, CDR2 YYDKDF (reference sequence). The CDR3 contains 13 residues. The CDR3 here is CATAPGRGNEQYF. The DNA for the CDR3 is TGTGCCACTGCACCGGGACGGGGGAACGAGCAGTACTTC.

DNA of the CDR3: TGCGCCAGCAGCCGCGACAGGTTCCACGAGCAGTACTTC. As protein: CASSRDRFHEQYF. The chain couples TRBV5-1 to TRBJ2-5; tentative D call: TRBD1 (6 bases). The DNA end lines up better with TRBJ2-7; the J call may be wrong. The CDR3 has 13 amino acids. Germline V gene data show CDR1 as SGHRS and CDR2 as YFSETQ.

This clonotype was detected a few times. The rearrangement uses TRBV10-3 and TRBJ1-5; 8 positions match TRBD1. Per germline, CDR1 ENHRY and CDR2 SYGVKD. Losses at the gene ends were 6 bases for V and 0 bases for J; bases not matched to a gene: 7. The CDR3 extends over 16 amino acids. CDR3 amino acids: CAIREPDRVSNQPQHF. The DNA of the CDR3 is TGTGCCATCAGAGAGCCGGACAGGGTTAGCAATCAGCCCCAGCATTTT.

The V call is TRBV27, the J call TRBJ1-6; D possibly corresponds to TRBD1 (6 bases). Trimming took 8 bases from V and 5 from J, leaving 16 bases between them. Looked up from germline, CDR1 is MNHEY and CDR2 is SMNVEV (reference sequence). This CDR3 has 15 amino acids. The CDR3 DNA follows: TGTGCCAGCTCCTATCAACAGGGAAATAATTCACCCCTCCACTTT. Its protein product is CASSYQQGNNSPLHF.

This sequence joins TRBV12-3 or TRBV12-4 and TRBJ1-6; 9 bases are shared with TRBD1. This CDR3 is built from 14 residues. Trimming cost V 2 bases and J 8 bases; bases outside gene matches: 1. CDR3 protein: CASSLRDRDSPLHF. CDR3 nucleotides: TGTGCCAGCAGTTTACGGGACAGGGATTCACCCCTCCACTTT.

The chain is built from TRBV7-9 and TRBJ2-5; 7 nucleotides align to TRBD1. The CDR3 has 15 amino acids. Trimming cost V 1 base and J 5 bases; bases outside gene matches: 7. Germline V gives CDR1 SEHNR, CDR2 FQNEAQ (reference sequence). CDR3 nucleotide sequence: TGTGCCAGCAGCTTAGGGCAGGGGGTATGGGAGACCCAGTACTTC. Translating it yields CASSLGQGVWETQYF.

J is TRBJ2-1 and V is TRBV21-1; the table's D call TRBD1 went unverified against the DNA. TRBV21-1 is labeled a pseudogene. CDR3 length equals 16 residues. The CDR3 region has the DNA TGTGCCAGCATCCCAGGTGCCGGGACCTCGGGGAATGAGCAGTTCTTC. Its protein is CASIPGAGTSGNEQFF.

The chain has TRBV7-6 and TRBJ1-4, with D hard to call. The CDR3 runs 13 residues. Trimming took off 5 bases at V and 10 bases at J, with 14 bases between the two ends. CDR1 SGHVS and CDR2 FNYEAQ come from the germline V gene. The CDR3 sequence is CASSPGQALKLFF. DNA for the CDR3: TGTGCCAGCAGCCCAGGTCAGGCGTTAAAACTGTTTTTT.

This clonotype was seen a handful of times. This chain joins TRBV9 and TRBJ2-1, with 8 bases identical to TRBD2. The junction had 12 bases not matched to a gene; V was cut back by 7 bases and J by 9 bases. This CDR3 spans 14 amino acids. Germline CDR1 and CDR2: SGDLS and YYNGEE. The CDR3 sequence: CASALGGGLSEQFF. The CDR3 coding sequence is TGTGCCAGCGCGCTCGGGGGGGGGCTCAGTGAGCAGTTCTTC.

The chain couples TRBV4-1 to TRBJ2-1; the match to TRBD1 covers 7 bases. The J call may be faulty, since TRBJ2-7 better matches the DNA end. This CDR3 region has 14 residues. Germline V lookup: CDR1 MGHRA, CDR2 YSYEKL. In DNA form, the CDR3 reads TGCGCCAGCAGCCAAGGACAGGGCTACAATGAGCAGTACTTC. It specifies CASSQGQGYNEQYF.